This TCR beta chain was sequenced for a study of blood T cell repertoires in COVID-19. Study-wide background: COVID-19 samples from acute and convalescent phases originated in the United States, Italy and Spain. The analysed material was cDNA or gDNA that came from T cells, B-cell-depleted T cells, or PBMCs.

The trim removed 0 bases at V and 0 bases at J, leaving 9 bases unmatched. Germline CDR1 SGHKS, CDR2 YYEKEE (reference sequence). The CDR3 runs to 19 residues. In the original analysis: Amplification with reference gene primers provided the estimates of nucleated cell counts. The repertoire was sequenced with immunoSEQ multiplex PCR; TCRdb's copy has only in-frame clones and lacks some. The V and J calls and the clone size are those of that table, but D and trimming were determined from the DNA. The table records 100,000 to 150,000 clones, about 86% of them present only once. The sequenced sample consisted of peripheral blood. The chain joins TRBV5-5 to TRBJ2-4; 10 bases align to TRBD2. The sequence came from a woman aged 50 to 60 with acute or convalescent COVID-19. The CDR3 region is CASSLVASGGLLAKNIQYF. CDR3 nucleotide sequence: TGTGCCAGCAGCTTGGTGGCTAGCGGGGGTCTCCTAGCCAAAAACATTCAGTACTTC.